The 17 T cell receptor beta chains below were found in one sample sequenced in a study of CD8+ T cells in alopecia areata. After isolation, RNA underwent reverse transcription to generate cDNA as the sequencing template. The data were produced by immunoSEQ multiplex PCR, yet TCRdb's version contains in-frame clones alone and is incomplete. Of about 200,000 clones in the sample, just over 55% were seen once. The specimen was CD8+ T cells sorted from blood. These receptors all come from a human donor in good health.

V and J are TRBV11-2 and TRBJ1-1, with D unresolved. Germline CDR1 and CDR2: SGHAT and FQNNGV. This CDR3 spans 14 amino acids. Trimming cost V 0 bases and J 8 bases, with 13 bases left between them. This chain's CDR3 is CASSLEDGGIEAFF. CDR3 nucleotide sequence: TGTGCCAGCAGCTTAGAAGACGGAGGAATCGAAGCTTTCTTT.

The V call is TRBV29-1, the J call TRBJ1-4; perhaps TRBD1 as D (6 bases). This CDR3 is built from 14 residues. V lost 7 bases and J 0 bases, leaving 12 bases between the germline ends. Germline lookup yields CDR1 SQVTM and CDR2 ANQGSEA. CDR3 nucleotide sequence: TGCAGCGCTCGGACAGTTACAACTAATGAAAAACTGTTTTTT. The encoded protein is CSARTVTTNEKLFF.

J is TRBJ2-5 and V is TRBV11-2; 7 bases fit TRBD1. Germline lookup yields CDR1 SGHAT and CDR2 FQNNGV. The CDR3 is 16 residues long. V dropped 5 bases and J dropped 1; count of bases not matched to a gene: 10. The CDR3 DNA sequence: TGTGCCAGCAGCCCCGGAAAGGGGGCAGGCCAAGAGACCCAGTACTTC. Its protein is CASSPGKGAGQETQYF.

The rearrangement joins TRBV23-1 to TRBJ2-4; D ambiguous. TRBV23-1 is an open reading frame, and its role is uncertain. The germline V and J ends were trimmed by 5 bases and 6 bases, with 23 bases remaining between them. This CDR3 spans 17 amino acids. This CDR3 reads CASSGPPTRLLGNIQYF. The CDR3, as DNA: TGCGCCAGCAGTGGTCCCCCAACAAGACTCCTAGGAAACATTCAGTACTTC.

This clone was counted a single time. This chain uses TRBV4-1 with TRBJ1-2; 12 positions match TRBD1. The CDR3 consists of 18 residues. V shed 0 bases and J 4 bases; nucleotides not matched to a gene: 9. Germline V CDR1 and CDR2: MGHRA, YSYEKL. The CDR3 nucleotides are TGCGCCAGCAGCCAAGAAGCAATGGTGGGACAGGGGGCCTATGGCTACACCTTC. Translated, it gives CASSQEAMVGQGAYGYTF.

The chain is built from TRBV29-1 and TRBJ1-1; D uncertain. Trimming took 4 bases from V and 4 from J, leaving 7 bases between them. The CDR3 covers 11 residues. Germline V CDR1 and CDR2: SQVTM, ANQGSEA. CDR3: CSVVILTEAFF. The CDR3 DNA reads TGCAGCGTTGTGATCCTCACTGAAGCTTTCTTT.

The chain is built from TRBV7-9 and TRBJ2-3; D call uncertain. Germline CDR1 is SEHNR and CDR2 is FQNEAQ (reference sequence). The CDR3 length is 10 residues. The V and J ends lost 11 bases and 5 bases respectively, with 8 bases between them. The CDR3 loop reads CALGGDTQYF. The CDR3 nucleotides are TGTGCCCTCGGCGGAGATACGCAGTATTTT.

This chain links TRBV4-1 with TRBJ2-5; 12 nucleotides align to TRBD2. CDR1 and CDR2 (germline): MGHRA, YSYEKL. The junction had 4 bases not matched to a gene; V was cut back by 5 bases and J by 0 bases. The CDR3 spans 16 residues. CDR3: CASSGRTSGNQETQYF. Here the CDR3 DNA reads TGCGCCAGCAGCGGGCGGACTAGCGGGAACCAAGAGACCCAGTACTTC.

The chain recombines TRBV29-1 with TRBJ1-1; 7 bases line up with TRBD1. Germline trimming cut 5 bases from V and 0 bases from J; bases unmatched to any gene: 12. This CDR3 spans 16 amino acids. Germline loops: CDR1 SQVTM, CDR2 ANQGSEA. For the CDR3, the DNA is TGCAGCGTTCTTGGTGGCAGGGGGTCTTTGAACACTGAAGCTTTCTTT. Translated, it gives CSVLGGRGSLNTEAFF.

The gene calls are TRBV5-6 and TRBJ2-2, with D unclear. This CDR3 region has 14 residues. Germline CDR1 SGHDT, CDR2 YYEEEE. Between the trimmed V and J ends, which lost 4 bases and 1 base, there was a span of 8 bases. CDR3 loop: CASSAMGNTGELFF. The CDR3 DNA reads TGTGCCAGCAGCGCGATGGGGAACACCGGGGAGCTGTTTTTT.

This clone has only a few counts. The CDR3: CASSDSDRGHTDTQYF. In DNA, the CDR3 is TGTGCCAGCAGTGACTCGGACAGGGGGCACACAGATACGCAGTATTTT. The chain recombines TRBV6-4 with TRBJ2-3, with 11 bases identical to TRBD1. V gave up 0 bases and J gave up 2 bases; unmatched junction bases: 1. This CDR3 has 16 amino acids. Germline assignment: CDR1 MRHNA and CDR2 SNTAGT.

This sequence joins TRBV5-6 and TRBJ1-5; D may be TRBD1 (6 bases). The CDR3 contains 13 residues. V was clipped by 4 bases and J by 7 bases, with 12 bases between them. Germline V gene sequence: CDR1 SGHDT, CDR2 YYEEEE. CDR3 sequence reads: CASSPGGAQPQHF. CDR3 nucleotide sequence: TGTGCCAGCAGCCCTGGGGGGGCGCAGCCCCAGCATTTT.

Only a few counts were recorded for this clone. CDR3 bases: TGTGCCAGCAGCCCGAGGACAGGGGGAGGTGAAAAACTGTTTTTT. It translates to CASSPRTGGGEKLFF. The rearrangement links TRBV7-6 to TRBJ1-4; 10 bases fit TRBD1. The CDR3 sequence is 15 residues long. The V and J ends lost 5 bases and 7 bases, in that order; junction bases with no gene match: 7. Per the germline V gene, CDR1 is SGHVS and CDR2 is FNYEAQ. The entire variable domain, with the rest obtained from reference TRBV7-6 and TRBJ1-4, is as follows: GAGVSQSPRYKVTKRGQDVALRCDPISGHVSLYWYRQALGQGPEFLTYFNYEAQQDKSGLPNDRFSAERPEGSISTLTIQRTEQRDSAMYRCASSPRTGGGEKLFFGSGTQLSVL.

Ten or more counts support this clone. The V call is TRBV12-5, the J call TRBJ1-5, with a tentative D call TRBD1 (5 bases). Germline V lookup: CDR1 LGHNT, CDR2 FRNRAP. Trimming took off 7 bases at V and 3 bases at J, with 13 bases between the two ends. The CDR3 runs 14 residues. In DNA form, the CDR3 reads TGTGCTAGTGTTCCGGACGGGACCAATCAGCCCCAGCATTTT. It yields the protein CASVPDGTNQPQHF.

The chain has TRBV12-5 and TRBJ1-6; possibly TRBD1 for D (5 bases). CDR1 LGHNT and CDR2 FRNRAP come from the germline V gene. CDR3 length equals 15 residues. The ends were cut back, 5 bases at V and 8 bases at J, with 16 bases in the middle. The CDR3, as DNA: TGTGCTAGTGGTCCCCCCGGCAGGGAGGATTCACCCCTCCACTTT. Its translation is CASGPPGREDSPLHF. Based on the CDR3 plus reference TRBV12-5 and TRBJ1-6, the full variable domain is DARVTQTPRHKVTEMGQEVTMRCQPILGHNTVFWYRQTMMQGLELLAYFRNRAPLDDSGMPKDRFSAEMPDATLATLKIQPSEPRDSAVYFCASGPPGREDSPLHFGNGTRLTVT.

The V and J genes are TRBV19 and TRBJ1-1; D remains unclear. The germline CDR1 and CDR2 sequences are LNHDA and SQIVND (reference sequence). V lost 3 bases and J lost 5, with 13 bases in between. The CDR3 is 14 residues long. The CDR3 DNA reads TGTGCCAGTAGTATGCGACGAGAGAAGACTGAAGCTTTCTTT. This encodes CASSMRREKTEAFF.

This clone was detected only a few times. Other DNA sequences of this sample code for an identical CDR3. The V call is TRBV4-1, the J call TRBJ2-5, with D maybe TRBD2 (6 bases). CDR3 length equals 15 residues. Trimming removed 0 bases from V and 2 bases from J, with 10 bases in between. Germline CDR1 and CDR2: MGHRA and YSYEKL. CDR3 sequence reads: CASSQEGGRQETQYF. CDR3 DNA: TGCGCCAGCAGCCAAGAGGGGGGACGTCAAGAGACCCAGTACTTC.